This T cell receptor (beta chain) is drawn from a study of early T cells in non-severe SARS-CoV-2 infection. The V gene lost 0 bases and the J gene lost 1 base, with 8 bases spanning the gap. CDR1 and CDR2 from the germline V gene are KGHDR and SFDVKD. This CDR3 has 16 residues. Each CDR3 protein is one row after TCRdb ran MiXCR on the 5' RACE reads. The table lists 50,000 to 85,000 distinct CDR3 sequences, over 8% of them singletons. This sequence joins TRBV24-1 and TRBJ2-2; D not resolved. The sample was whole blood. This receptor was obtained from an adult who was a healthcare worker with PCR-confirmed SARS-CoV-2 infection or an uninfected control (not recorded which). The CDR3 loop is CATSDLARRNTGELFF. The CDR3, as DNA: TGTGCCACCAGTGATTTGGCTAGACGGAACACCGGGGAGCTGTTTTTT.